The 9 T cell receptor beta chains in this list originate from one sample, sequenced in a study of blood T cells in healthy people across ages. A J-beta primer mix and a sample-barcoded 5' primer were used in a second PCR of roughly 6 to 12 cycles. TCRdb reprocessed the 5' RACE reads with MiXCR, giving one entry per CDR3 protein. This sample yields 1 million to 1.2 million distinct CDR3 sequences, of which more than 30% are seen a single time; about an eighth belongs to the top ten. Source material: blood. The source is a man aged 18 to 30 in good health.

Note on this clonotype: The conserved phenylalanine or tryptophan normally closing the CDR3 is absent here, so this likely arose from a read error. The chain joins TRBV20-1 to TRBJ1-2, with D hard to call. This CDR3 spans 14 amino acids. The V gene's germline CDR1 is DFQATT and CDR2 SNEGSKA (reference sequence). V lost 0 bases to trimming and J lost 4 bases, with 12 bases between them. DNA for the CDR3: TGCAGTGCTAGAGAGGCGGGGTTATCCTATGGCTACACCCTC. Translation gives CSAREAGLSYGYTL.

The CDR3 loop reads CASSGWTQGSGANVLTF. Written as DNA, the CDR3 is TGTGCCAGCAGCGGATGGACCCAGGGCTCTGGGGCCAACGTCCTGACTTTC. V and J are TRBV9 and TRBJ2-6; tentative D call: TRBD1 (5 bases). Germline V gene data show CDR1 as SGDLS and CDR2 as YYNGEE. CDR3 length: 17 amino acids. Trimming removed 3 bases at V and 0 bases at J, with 13 bases between. Looking up the rest from reference TRBV9 and TRBJ2-6 gives the full variable domain: DSGVTQTPKHLITATGQRVTLRCSPRSGDLSVYWYQQSLDQGLQFLIQYYNGEERAKGNILERFSAQQFPDLHSELNLSSLELGDSALYFCASSGWTQGSGANVLTFGAGSRLTVL.

Only a few counts were recorded for this clonotype. V usage is TRBV5-1 and J usage is TRBJ1-5, with D hard to call. V was trimmed by 4 bases and J by 4 bases, leaving 12 bases between them. The CDR3 length is 14 residues. CDR1 SGHRS and CDR2 YFSETQ come from the germline V gene. The CDR3 spells CASSPLSRNQPQHF. CDR3 DNA sequence: TGCGCCAGCAGCCCTCTGAGCAGAAATCAGCCCCAGCATTTT.

CDR3: CASSLEEYTDTQYF. CDR3 coding DNA: TGTGCCAGCAGCTTAGAAGAGTACACAGATACGCAGTATTTT. This sequence joins TRBV13 and TRBJ2-3, with D unresolved. Looked up from germline, CDR1 is PRHDT and CDR2 is FYEKMQ (reference sequence). The ends were cut back, 1 base at V and 2 bases at J, with 7 bases in the middle. This CDR3 has 14 amino acids.

This clonotype has just a few counts. The chain recombines TRBV5-1 with TRBJ2-1, with D possibly matching TRBD1 (5 bases). Germline V lookup: CDR1 SGHRS, CDR2 YFSETQ. The CDR3 is made up of 16 amino acids. Trimming pared 4 bases from V and 1 base from J, leaving 15 bases between. For the CDR3, the DNA is TGCGCCAGCAGCCGCGCCGGACAAGTATCCTACAATGAGCAGTTCTTC. Amino acid sequence: CASSRAGQVSYNEQFF.

In this sample, this clonotype turned up a few times. The chain joins TRBV9 to TRBJ1-6; 7 bases are shared with TRBD1. CDR3 length equals 15 residues. Germline V CDR1 and CDR2: SGDLS, YYNGEE. J was trimmed by 7 bases and V by 3 bases; bases with no gene match: 7. This CDR3 reads CASSANRDRNSPLHF. The CDR3 DNA reads TGTGCCAGCAGCGCGAACCGGGACAGAAATTCACCCCTCCACTTT. Full variable domain (remainder filled in from reference TRBV9 and TRBJ1-6): DSGVTQTPKHLITATGQRVTLRCSPRSGDLSVYWYQQSLDQGLQFLIQYYNGEERAKGNILERFSAQQFPDLHSELNLSSLELGDSALYFCASSANRDRNSPLHFGNGTRLTVT.

The chain links TRBV9 to TRBJ1-3; TRBD1 matches at 7 bases. Germline lookup yields CDR1 SGDLS and CDR2 YYNGEE. V shed 2 bases, J shed 2 bases, and the junction held 7 bases outside the gene matches. The CDR3 runs to 16 residues. CDR3 sequence: CASSVSTGSTGNTIYF. In nucleotides, the CDR3 is TGTGCCAGCAGCGTTTCGACAGGGAGCACTGGAAACACCATATATTTT.

The chain joins TRBV6-2 or TRBV6-3 to TRBJ1-5; the D gene is possibly TRBD1 (5 bases). CDR1 and CDR2 (germline): MNHEY, SVGEGT. CDR3 size: 15 residues. Between the trimmed V and J ends, which lost 2 bases and 7 bases, there was a span of 15 bases. The CDR3 loop is CASSYGGTERQPQHF. The CDR3 bases are TGTGCCAGCAGTTACGGGGGAACCGAGCGCCAGCCCCAGCATTTT.

The chain joins TRBV7-2 to TRBJ1-2; D ambiguous. Trimming left V 1 base short and J 4 bases short, with 10 bases between. Germline V gene sequence: CDR1 SGHTA, CDR2 FQGNSA. The CDR3 runs to 14 residues. CDR3 DNA: TGTGCCAGCAGCTTAGAGGGTCTGGTCTATGGCTACACCTTC. Its translation: CASSLEGLVYGYTF. The whole variable domain, remainder taken from reference TRBV7-2 and TRBJ1-2, is GAGVSQSPSNKVTEKGKDVELRCDPISGHTALYWYRQSLGQGLEFLIYFQGNSAPDKSGLPSDRFSAERTGGSVSTLTIQRTQQEDSAVYLCASSLEGLVYGYTFGSGTRLTVV.